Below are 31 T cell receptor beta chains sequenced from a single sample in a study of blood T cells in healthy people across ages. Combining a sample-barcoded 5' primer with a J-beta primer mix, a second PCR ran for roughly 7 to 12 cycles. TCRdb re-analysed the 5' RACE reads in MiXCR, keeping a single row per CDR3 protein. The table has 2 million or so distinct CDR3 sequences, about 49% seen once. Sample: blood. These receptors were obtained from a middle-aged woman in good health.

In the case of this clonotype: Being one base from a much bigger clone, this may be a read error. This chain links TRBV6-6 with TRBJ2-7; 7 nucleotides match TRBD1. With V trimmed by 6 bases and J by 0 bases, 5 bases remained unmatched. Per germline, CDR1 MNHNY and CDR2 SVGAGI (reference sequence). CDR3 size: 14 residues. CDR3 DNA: TGTGCCAGCAGATTCCGGGACAGCTCCTACGAGCAGTACTTC. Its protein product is CASRFRDSSYEQYF.

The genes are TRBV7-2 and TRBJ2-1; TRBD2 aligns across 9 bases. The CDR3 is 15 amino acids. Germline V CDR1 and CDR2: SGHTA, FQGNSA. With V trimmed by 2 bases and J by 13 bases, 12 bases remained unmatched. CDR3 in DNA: TGTGCCAGCAGCTTAAATAGCGGGGGCACAGAGACCCAGTTCTTC. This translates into CASSLNSGGTETQFF.

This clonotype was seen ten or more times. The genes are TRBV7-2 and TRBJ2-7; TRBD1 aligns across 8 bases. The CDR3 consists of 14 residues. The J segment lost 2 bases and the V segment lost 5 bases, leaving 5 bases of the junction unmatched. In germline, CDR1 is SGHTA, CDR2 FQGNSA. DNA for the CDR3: TGTGCCAGCAGCACCGGGACAGGTCCCTACGAGCAGTACTTC. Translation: CASSTGTGPYEQYF.

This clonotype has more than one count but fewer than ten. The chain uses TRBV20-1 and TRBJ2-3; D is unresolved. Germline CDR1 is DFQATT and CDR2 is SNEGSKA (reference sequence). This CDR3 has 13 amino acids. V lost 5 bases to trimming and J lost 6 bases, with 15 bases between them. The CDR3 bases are TGCAGTGCTCTTCAACGGCACGGGGATACGCAGTATTTT. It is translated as CSALQRHGDTQYF.

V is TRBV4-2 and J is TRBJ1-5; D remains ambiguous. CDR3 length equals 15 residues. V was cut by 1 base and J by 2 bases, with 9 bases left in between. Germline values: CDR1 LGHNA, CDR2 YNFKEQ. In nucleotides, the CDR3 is TGTGCCAGCAGCCAAGCCAGGTCGGGCAATCAGCCCCAGCATTTT. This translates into CASSQARSGNQPQHF.

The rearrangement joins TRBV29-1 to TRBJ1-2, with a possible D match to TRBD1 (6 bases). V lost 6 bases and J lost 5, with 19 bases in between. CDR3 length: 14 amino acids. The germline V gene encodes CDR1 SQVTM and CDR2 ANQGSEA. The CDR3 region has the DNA TGCAGCGTGAAAAACCCGGGGGCGCAGTATGGCTACACCTTC. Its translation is CSVKNPGAQYGYTF.

CDR3 DNA: TGTGCCAGCAGCCGGGGGGAAGGGATGGACAAAAACATTCAGTACTTC. It codes for CASSRGEGMDKNIQYF. The chain has TRBV12-3 or TRBV12-4 and TRBJ2-4; 7 nucleotides match TRBD2. Germline trimming cut 6 bases from V and 3 bases from J; bases unmatched to any gene: 11. This CDR3 is built from 16 residues.

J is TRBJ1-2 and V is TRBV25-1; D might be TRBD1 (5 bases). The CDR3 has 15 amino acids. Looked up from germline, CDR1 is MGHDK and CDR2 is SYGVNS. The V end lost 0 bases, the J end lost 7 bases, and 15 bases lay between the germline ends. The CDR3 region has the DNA TGTGCCAGCAGTGAATATACGACGGGGCGGGCTGGCTACACCTTC. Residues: CASSEYTTGRAGYTF.

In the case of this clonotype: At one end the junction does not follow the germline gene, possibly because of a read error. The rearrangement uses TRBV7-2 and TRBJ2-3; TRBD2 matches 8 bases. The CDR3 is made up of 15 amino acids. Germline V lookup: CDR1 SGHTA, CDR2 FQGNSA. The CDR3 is CASSSGGAATDTQYF. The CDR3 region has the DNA TGCGCCAGCAGCTCCGGGGGGGCGGCAACGGATACGCAGTATTTT.

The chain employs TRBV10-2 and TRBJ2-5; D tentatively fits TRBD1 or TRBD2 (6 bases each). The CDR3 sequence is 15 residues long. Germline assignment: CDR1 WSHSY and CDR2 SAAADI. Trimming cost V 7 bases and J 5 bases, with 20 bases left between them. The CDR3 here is CASTIQGGYWETQYF. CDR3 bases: TGCGCCAGCACCATACAGGGAGGATATTGGGAGACCCAGTACTTC.

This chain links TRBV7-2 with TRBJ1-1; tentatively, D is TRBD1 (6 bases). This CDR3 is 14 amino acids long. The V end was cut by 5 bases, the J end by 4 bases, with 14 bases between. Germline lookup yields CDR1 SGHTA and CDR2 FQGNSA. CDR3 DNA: TGTGCCAGCAGCATCACTCAGGGGTCCACTGAAGCTTTCTTT. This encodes CASSITQGSTEAFF.

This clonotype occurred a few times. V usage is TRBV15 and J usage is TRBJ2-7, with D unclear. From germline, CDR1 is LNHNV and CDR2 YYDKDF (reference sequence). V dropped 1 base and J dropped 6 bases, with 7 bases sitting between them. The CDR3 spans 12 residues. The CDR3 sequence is CATSRARGEQYF. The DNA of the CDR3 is TGTGCCACCAGCAGAGCTAGAGGCGAGCAGTACTTC.

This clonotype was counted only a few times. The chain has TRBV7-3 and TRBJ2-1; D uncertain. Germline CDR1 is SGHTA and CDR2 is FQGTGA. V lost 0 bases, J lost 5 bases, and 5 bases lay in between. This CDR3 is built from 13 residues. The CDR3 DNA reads TGTGCCAGCAGCTTAACTATAGACAATGAGCAGTTCTTC. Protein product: CASSLTIDNEQFF.

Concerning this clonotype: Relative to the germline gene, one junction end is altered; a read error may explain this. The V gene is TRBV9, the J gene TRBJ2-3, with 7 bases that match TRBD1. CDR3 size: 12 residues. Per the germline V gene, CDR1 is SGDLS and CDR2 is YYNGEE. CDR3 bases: TGTGCCAGCAGAGAAGGGACAGATCCGCAGTATTTT. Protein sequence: CASREGTDPQYF.

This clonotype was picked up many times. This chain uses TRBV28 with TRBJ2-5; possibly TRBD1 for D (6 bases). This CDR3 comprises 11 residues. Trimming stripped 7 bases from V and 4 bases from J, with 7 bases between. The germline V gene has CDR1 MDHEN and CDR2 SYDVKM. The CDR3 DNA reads TGTGCCAGCACCAGGGGAGAGACCCAGTACTTC. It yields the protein CASTRGETQYF.

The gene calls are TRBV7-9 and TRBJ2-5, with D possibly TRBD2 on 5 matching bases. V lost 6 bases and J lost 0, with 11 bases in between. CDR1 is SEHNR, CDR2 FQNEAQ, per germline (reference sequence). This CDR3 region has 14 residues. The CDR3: CASSDGVYQETQYF. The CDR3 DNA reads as TGTGCCAGCAGTGACGGGGTTTACCAAGAGACCCAGTACTTC.

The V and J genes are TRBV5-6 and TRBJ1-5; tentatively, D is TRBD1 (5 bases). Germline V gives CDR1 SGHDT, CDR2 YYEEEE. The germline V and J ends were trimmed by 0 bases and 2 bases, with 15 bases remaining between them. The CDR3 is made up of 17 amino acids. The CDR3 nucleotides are TGTGCCAGCAGCTTGGGTGAGGGGATCACTCGCAATCAGCCCCAGCATTTT. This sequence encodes CASSLGEGITRNQPQHF.

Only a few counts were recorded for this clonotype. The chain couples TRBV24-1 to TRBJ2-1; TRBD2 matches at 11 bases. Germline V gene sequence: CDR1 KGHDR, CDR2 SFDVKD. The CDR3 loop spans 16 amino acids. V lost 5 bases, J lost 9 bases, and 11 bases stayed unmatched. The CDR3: CATSALRLAGLSEQFF. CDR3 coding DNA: TGTGCCACCAGTGCCCTTCGACTAGCGGGGTTGAGTGAGCAGTTCTTC.

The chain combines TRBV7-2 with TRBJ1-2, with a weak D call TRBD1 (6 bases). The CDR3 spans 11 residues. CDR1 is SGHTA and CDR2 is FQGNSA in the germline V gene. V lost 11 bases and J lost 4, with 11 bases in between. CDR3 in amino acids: CAEQGGYGYTF. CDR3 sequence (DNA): TGTGCCGAACAGGGCGGCTATGGCTACACCTTC.

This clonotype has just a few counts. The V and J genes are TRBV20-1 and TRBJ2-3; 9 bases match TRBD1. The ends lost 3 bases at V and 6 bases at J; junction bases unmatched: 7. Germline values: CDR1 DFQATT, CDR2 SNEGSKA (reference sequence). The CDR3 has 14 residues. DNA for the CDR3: TGCAGTGCTAGCGGCGACAGGGGGGGCGATACGCAGTATTTT. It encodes CSASGDRGGDTQYF.

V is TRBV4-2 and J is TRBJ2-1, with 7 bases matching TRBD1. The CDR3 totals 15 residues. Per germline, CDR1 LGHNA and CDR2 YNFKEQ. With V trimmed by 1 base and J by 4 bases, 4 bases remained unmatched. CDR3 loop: CASSQARDRYNEQFF. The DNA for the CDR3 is TGTGCCAGCAGCCAAGCCCGGGACAGATACAATGAGCAGTTCTTC.

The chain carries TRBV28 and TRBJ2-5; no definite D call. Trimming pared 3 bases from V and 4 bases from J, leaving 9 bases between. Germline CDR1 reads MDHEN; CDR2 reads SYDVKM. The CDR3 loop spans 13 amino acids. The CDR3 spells CASSFPSSETQYF. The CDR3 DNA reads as TGTGCCAGCAGTTTCCCCTCCTCAGAGACCCAGTACTTC.

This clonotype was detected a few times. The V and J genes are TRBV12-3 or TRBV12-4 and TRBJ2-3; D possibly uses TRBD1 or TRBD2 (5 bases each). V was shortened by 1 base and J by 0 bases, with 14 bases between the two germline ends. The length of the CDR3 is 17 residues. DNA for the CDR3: TGTGCCAGCAGTTTAGGAGGGGCGTCTAGTAGCACAGATACGCAGTATTTT. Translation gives CASSLGGASSSTDTQYF.

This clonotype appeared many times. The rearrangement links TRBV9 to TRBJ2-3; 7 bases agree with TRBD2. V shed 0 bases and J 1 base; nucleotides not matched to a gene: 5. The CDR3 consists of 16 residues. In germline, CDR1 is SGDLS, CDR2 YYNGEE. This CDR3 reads CASSVALAGGTDTQYF. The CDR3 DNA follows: TGTGCCAGCAGCGTAGCTCTCGCGGGGGGCACAGATACGCAGTATTTT.

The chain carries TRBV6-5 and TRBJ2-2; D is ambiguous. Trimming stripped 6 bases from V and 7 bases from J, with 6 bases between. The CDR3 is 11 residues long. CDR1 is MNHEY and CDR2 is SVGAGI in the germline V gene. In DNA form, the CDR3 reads TGTGCCAGCAGATGGTACGGGGAGCTGTTTTTT. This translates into CASRWYGELFF.

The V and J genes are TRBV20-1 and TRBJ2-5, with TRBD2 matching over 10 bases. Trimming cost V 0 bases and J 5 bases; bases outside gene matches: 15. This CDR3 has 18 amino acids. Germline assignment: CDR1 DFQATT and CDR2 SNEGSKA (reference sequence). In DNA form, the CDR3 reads TGCAGTGCTAGAGATTCCCGCATGAGCGGGGGGGATTCGGAGACCCAGTACTTC. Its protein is CSARDSRMSGGDSETQYF.

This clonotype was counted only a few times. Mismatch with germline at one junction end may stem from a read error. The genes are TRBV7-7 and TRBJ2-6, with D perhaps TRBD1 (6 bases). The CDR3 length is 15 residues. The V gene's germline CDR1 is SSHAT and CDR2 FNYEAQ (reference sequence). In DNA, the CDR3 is TGTGCTAGCAGCGAGTCAGGGGTTGGGGCCAACGTCCTGACTTTC. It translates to CASSESGVGANVLTF.

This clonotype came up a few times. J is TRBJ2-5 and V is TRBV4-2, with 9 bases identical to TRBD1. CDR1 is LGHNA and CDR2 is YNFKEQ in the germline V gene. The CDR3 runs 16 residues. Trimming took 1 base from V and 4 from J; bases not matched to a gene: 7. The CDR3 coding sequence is TGTGCCAGCAGCCAAGGGCCGGGACAGGGTGGAGAGACCCAGTACTTC. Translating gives CASSQGPGQGGETQYF.

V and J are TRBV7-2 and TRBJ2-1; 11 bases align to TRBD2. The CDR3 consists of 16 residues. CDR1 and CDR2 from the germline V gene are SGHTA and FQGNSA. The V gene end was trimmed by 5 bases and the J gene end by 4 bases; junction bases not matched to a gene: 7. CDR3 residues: CASSKFSGGAYNEQFF. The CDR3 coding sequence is TGTGCCAGCAGCAAATTTAGCGGGGGGGCGTACAATGAGCAGTTCTTC.

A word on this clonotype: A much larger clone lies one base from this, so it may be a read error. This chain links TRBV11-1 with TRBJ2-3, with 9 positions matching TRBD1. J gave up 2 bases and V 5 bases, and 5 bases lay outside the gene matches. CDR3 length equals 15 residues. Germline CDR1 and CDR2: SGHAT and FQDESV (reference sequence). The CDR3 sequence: CASSARTGDTDTQYF. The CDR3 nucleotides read TGTGCCAGCAGCGCCAGGACAGGGGACACAGATACGCAGTATTTT.

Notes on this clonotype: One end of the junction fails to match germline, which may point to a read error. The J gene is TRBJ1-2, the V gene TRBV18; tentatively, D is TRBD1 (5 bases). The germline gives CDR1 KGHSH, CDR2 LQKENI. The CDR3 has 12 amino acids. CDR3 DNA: TGTACCAGCTCACGGGGCCTCGATGGCTACACCTTC. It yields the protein CTSSRGLDGYTF.